The clone carrying this TCR beta chain turned up a few times. Antigen: not known. Libraries for TCR beta were made by quantitative 5'-RACE with molecular barcodes. Via MiXCR, TCRdb re-called the 5' RACE reads, giving one row per CDR3 protein. The sample records 350,000 to 550,000 distinct CDR3 sequences, roughly 27% being singletons. This sample is drawn from a study of CD8 T cells in ankylosing spondylitis. The germline V and J ends were trimmed by 4 bases and 5 bases, with 17 bases remaining between them. This CDR3 is built from 14 residues. From germline, CDR1 is SQVTM and CDR2 ANQGSEA. Study-wide findings and caveats: It appeared that ankylosing spondylitis blood was characterized by a TCR beta motif of 8 or 9 highly homologous variants.

This receptor was identified in a male donor with ankylosing spondylitis. V is TRBV29-1 and J is TRBJ1-2; D might be TRBD1 (6 bases). Sequencing used blood, either unsorted or a sorted T cell fraction (not recorded which). CDR3 sequence (DNA): TGCAGCGTTGTTTACAGGGCCGAGGGGTATGGCTACACCTTC. As protein: CSVVYRAEGYGYTF. Variable domain in full (rest from reference TRBV29-1 and TRBJ1-2): SAVISQKPSRDICQRGTSLTIQCQVDSQVTMMFWYRQQPGQSLTLIATANQGSEATYESGFVIDKFPISRPNLTFSTLTVSNMSPEDSSIYLCSVVYRAEGYGYTFGSGTRLTVV.